This TCR beta chain was captured by sequencing in a study of T-cell reconstitution after alpha-beta-depleted transplantation in children. The study, taken as a whole, reports: It was surviving recipient T cells and thymic progenitors that gave some patients high TCRbeta diversity at day 60. A year had passed since transplant, and T-cell counts and diversity by then came mostly from newly produced T cells. There were reportedly several hundred expanded graft clones from which alpha-beta T cells came about two months after transplant.

Unique molecular identifiers were incorporated into the prepared TCRbeta library. TCRdb fed the PCR reads into MiXCR, producing one record per CDR3 protein. Among hundreds of thousands of distinct CDR3 sequences listed, around 12% were seen once. A note on this clonotype: The antigen remains unidentified.

This receptor was obtained from a girl under 10 years old with congenital amegakaryocytic thrombocytopenia, due to receive a stem cell transplant. The specimen was PBMCs, collected before TCRalphabeta/CD19-depleted stem cell transplant.

The CDR3 is CASSPHRGLYNEQFF. The CDR3 DNA follows: TGTGCCAGCAGCCCCCACCGGGGCCTCTACAATGAGCAGTTCTTC. This chain connects TRBV14 to TRBJ2-1; the D call may be TRBD1 or TRBD2 (5 bases each). The V end was cut by 4 bases, the J end by 3 bases, with 13 bases between. The germline gives CDR1 SGHDN, CDR2 FVKESK. The length of the CDR3 is 15 residues.